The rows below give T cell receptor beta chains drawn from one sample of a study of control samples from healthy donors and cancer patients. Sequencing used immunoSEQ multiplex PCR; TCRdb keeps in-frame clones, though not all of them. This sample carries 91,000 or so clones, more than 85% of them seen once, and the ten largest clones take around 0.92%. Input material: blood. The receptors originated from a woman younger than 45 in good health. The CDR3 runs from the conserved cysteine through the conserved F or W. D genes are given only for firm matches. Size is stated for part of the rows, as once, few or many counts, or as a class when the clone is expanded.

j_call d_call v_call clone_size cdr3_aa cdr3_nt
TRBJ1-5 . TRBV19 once CASSETGNQPQHF TGTGCCAGTAGTGAGACAGGCAATCAGCCCCAGCATTTT
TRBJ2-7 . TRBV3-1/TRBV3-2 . CASSPGQYPVYEQYF TGTGCCAGCAGCCCTGGACAGTACCCCGTGTACGAGCAGTACTTC
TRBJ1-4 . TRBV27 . CASSPSVVVQGGRRSLFF TGTGCCAGCAGTCCATCGGTAGTTGTACAGGGCGGGAGGCGGTCATTGTTTTTT
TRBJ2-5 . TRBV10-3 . CATESAGAAETQYF TGTGCCACCGAATCCGCGGGGGCGGCAGAGACCCAGTACTTC
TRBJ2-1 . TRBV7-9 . CASSLGHNEQFF TGTGCCAGCAGCTTAGGCCACAATGAGCAGTTCTTC
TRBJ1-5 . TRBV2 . CASSDRGVGQPQHF TGTGCCAGCAGTGACCGGGGAGTGGGGCAGCCCCAGCATTTT
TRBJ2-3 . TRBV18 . CASSPLAMSDTQYF TGTGCCAGCTCACCCTTAGCGATGAGTGATACGCAGTATTTT
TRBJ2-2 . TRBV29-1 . CSVEGHNTGELFF TGCAGCGTTGAGGGACATAACACCGGGGAGCTGTTTTTT
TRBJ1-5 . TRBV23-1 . CASSQSPRGGYQPQHF TGCGCCAGCAGTCAATCACCAAGGGGGGGCTATCAGCCCCAGCATTTT
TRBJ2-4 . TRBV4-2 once CASSQEVIAKNIQYF TGTGCCAGCAGCCAAGAGGTGATAGCCAAAAACATTCAGTACTTC
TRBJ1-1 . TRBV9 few CASSVGGATTEAFF TGTGCCAGCAGCGTGGGGGGGGCGACCACTGAAGCTTTCTTT
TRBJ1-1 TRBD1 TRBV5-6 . CASSWGQKMNTEAFF TGTGCCAGCAGCTGGGGACAGAAAATGAACACTGAAGCTTTCTTT
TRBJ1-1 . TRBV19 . CASNRAAGSKAFF TGTGCCAGTAATAGGGCAGCGGGCAGTAAAGCTTTCTTT
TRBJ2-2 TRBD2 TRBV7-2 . CASTPNRGGAGELFF TGTGCCAGCACCCCAAACCGCGGGGGGGCCGGGGAGCTGTTTTTT
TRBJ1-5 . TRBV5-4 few CASSLGGRGGQPQHF TGTGCCAGCAGCTTGGGAGGCAGGGGTGGGCAGCCCCAGCATTTT
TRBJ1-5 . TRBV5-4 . CASSSGTAQPQHF TGTGCCAGCAGCTCCGGGACCGCTCAGCCCCAGCATTTT
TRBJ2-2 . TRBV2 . CASSEITANTGELFF TGTGCCAGCAGTGAAATTACAGCGAACACCGGGGAGCTGTTTTTT
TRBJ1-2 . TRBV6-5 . CASSSRTIGGYTF TGTGCCAGCAGCAGTAGGACAATTGGGGGCTACACCTTC
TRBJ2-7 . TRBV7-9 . CASSSVRGSSYEQYF TGTGCCAGCAGCTCGGTTCGGGGGAGCTCCTACGAGCAGTACTTC
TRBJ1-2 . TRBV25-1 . CASSVGGNYGYTF TGTGCCAGCAGTGTAGGAGGGAACTATGGCTACACCTTC
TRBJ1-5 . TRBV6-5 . CASRFGTSSQPQHF TGTGCCAGCAGATTTGGGACGTCGTCTCAGCCCCAGCATTTT
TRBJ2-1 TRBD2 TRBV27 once CASSLAGSNNEQFF TGTGCCAGCAGTCTAGCGGGGTCCAACAATGAGCAGTTCTTC
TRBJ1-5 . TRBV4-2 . CASSQGQENQPQHF TGTGCCAGCAGCCAAGGACAGGAGAATCAGCCCCAGCATTTT
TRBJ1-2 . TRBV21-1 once CASSKWGGQGAYHYGYTF TGTGCCAGCAGCAAATGGGGTGGACAGGGGGCTTATCACTATGGCTACACCTTC
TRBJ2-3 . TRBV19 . CASSIGIHSTDTQYF TGTGCCAGTAGTATTGGGATTCATAGCACAGATACGCAGTATTTT
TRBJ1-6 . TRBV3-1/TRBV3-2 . CASSQDTAPWPLHF TGTGCCAGCAGCCAAGACACAGCCCCATGGCCCCTCCACTTT
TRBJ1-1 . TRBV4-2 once CASSQDKGTEAFF TGTGCCAGCAGCCAAGATAAAGGCACTGAAGCTTTCTTT
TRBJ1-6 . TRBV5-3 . CARSPPGSLYNSPLHF TGTGCCAGAAGCCCCCCGGGGTCCCTCTATAATTCACCCCTCCACTTT
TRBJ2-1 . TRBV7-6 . CASSFGTLNEQFF TGTGCCAGCAGCTTCGGCACCCTCAATGAGCAGTTCTTC
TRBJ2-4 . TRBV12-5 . CASGSRGNIQYF TGTGCTAGTGGTTCAAGGGGAAACATTCAGTACTTC
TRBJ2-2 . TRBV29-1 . CSVEGGAVTGELFF TGCAGCGTTGAGGGGGGGGCTGTCACCGGGGAGCTGTTTTTT
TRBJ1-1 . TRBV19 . CASSSGMNTEAFF TGTGCCAGTAGCTCGGGGATGAACACTGAAGCTTTCTTT
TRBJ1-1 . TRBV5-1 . CASSSLGAQNTEAFF TGCGCCAGCAGCTCCTTGGGGGCACAGAACACTGAAGCTTTCTTT
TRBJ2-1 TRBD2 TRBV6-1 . CASSDGMGRLAGFHNEQFF TGTGCCAGCAGTGATGGGATGGGGCGACTAGCTGGGTTCCACAATGAGCAGTTCTTC
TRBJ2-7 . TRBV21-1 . CASSRNRVPSYEQYF TGTGCCAGCAGCAGAAACAGAGTCCCCTCCTACGAGCAGTACTTC
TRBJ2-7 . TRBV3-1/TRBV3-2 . CASSFRQVGEQYF TGTGCCAGCAGCTTCCGACAGGTCGGCGAGCAGTACTTC
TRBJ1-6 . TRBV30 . CALWGRGWDSPLHF TGTGCCCTGTGGGGCAGGGGTTGGGATTCACCCCTCCACTTT
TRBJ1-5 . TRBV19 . CASTGQLYQPQHF TGTGCCAGTACTGGACAGTTATATCAGCCCCAGCATTTT
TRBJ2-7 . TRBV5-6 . CASSVGQGLSTMQYF TGTGCCAGCAGCGTAGGACAGGGACTATCTACGATGCAGTACTTC
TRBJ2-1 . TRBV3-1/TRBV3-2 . CASSPRKGGYNEQFF TGTGCCAGCAGCCCCCGAAAGGGCGGGTACAATGAGCAGTTCTTC
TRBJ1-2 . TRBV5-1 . CASSLNPGDNYGYTF TGCGCCAGCAGCTTGAATCCAGGCGATAACTATGGCTACACCTTC
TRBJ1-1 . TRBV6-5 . CASGGPGDTEAFF TGTGCCAGCGGGGGTCCAGGGGACACTGAAGCTTTCTTT